The 2 T cell receptor beta chains reported below all come from one sample, sequenced in a study of T cell responses to AZD1222 COVID-19 vaccine. Assay: immunoSEQ multiplex PCR; the TCRdb copy retains only in-frame clones and omits some. This table has approximately 130,000 clones, around 90% appearing once. The source was peripheral blood, collected 28 days after the second dose of the MenACWY control vaccine. These receptors were collected from an adult who received the MenACWY meningococcal vaccine as a control.

The chain carries TRBV2 and TRBJ1-1; 7 bases agree with TRBD1. The CDR3 spans 11 residues. J was trimmed by 7 bases and V by 6 bases; bases with no gene match: 2. Germline CDR1 reads SNHLY; CDR2 reads FYNNEI. Written as DNA, the CDR3 is TGTGCCAGCAGGCGACAGGGTGAAGCTTTCTTT. This codes for CASRRQGEAFF.

The V gene is TRBV12-3 or TRBV12-4, the J gene TRBJ2-5, with D perhaps being TRBD1 or TRBD2 (5 bases each). Trimming removed 7 bases at V and 5 bases at J, with 14 bases between. CDR3 size: 13 residues. This CDR3 reads CASISGLEETQYF. In nucleotides, the CDR3 is TGTGCCAGCATCTCGGGGCTGGAGGAGACCCAGTACTTC.